This T cell receptor (beta chain) came from a study of vaccination effects on CD4 cells after COVID-19. Overall study: Participants received two doses of either the BNT162b2 or mRNA-1273 vaccine. Points from the study as a whole: Convalescent patients were scarce, and early post-infection timepoints were absent.

With 2 bases removed from V and 2 bases from J, the gap between germline ends came to 11 bases. The germline gives CDR1 KGHSH, CDR2 LQKENI. This CDR3 spans 15 amino acids. In the ViraFEST assay, antigen-specific CD4+ clonotypes were identified by expansion after peptide-pool stimulation. Following a 10-day culture, CD4+ T cells were purified. The vaccine recipients had no prior SARS-CoV-2 infection, with negative nucleocapsid antibodies. PBMC cultures contained two million cells per well, 9.5 to 10 IU/ml IL-2 and roughly 10 ug/ml peptides. Days 3 and 7 were when half the medium was replaced with IL-2 medium. As for this clone: Its antigen is unknown.

Only in-frame clones appear in the TCRdb table, and some are missing; sequencing was by immunoSEQ multiplex PCR. The data show some 68,000 clones, roughly 80% seen once. The TCR comes from a human donor who received a COVID-19 vaccine. The gene calls are TRBV18 and TRBJ2-3; D is perhaps TRBD1 (6 bases). Sequenced material: CD4+ T cells from PBMCs cultured with SARS-CoV-2 spike peptides, taken before COVID-19 vaccination. The CDR3 region has the DNA TGTGCCAGCTCACCATCACCGGGACACACAGATACGCAGTATTTT. Translating gives CASSPSPGHTDTQYF.